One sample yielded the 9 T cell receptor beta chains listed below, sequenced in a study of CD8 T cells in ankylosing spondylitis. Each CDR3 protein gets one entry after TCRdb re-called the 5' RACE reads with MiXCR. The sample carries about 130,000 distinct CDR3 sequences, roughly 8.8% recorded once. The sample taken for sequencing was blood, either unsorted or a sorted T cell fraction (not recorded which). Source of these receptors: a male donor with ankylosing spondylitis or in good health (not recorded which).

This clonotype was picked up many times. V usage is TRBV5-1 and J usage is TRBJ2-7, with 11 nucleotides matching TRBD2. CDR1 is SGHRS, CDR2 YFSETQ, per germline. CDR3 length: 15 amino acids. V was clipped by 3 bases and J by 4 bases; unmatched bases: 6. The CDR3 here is CASSSGLAEPYEQYF. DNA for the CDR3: TGCGCCAGCAGCTCGGGACTAGCGGAACCGTACGAGCAGTACTTC.

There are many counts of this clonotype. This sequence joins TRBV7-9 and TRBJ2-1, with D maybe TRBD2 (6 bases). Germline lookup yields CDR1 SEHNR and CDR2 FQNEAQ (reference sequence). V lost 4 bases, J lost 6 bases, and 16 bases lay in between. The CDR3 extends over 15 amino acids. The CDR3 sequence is CASSSTSYPPNEQFF. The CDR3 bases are TGTGCCAGCAGCTCGACTAGTTATCCCCCCAATGAGCAGTTCTTC.

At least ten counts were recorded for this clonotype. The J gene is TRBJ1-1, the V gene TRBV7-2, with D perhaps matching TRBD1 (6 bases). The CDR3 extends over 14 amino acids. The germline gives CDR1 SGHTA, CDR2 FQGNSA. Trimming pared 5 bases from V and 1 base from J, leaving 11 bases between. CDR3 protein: CASSETGRNTEAFF. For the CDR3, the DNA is TGTGCCAGCAGCGAGACAGGCCGGAACACTGAAGCTTTCTTT.

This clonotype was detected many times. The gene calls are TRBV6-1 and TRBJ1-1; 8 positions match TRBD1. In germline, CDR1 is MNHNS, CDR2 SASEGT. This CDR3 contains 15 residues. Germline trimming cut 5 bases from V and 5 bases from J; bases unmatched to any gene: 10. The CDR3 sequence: CASSTDRDRRTEAFF. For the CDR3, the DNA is TGTGCCAGCAGTACGGACAGGGATCGGAGAACTGAAGCTTTCTTT.

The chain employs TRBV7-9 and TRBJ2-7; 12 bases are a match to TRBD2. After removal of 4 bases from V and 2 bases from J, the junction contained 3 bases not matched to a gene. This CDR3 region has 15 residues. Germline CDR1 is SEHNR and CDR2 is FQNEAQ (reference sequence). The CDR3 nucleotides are TGTGCCAGCAGCTCGACTAGCGGGAGTCCCTACGAGCAGTACTTC. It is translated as CASSSTSGSPYEQYF.

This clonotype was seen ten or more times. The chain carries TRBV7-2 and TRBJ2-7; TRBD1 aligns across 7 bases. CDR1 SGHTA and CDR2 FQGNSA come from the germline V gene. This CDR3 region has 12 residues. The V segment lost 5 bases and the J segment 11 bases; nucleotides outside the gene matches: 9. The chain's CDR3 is CASSVRDRPEYF. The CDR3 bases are TGTGCCAGCAGCGTCAGGGACAGACCTGAGTACTTC. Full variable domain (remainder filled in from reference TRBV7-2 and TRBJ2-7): GAGVSQSPSNKVTEKGKDVELRCDPISGHTALYWYRQSLGQGLEFLIYFQGNSAPDKSGLPSDRFSAERTGGSVSTLTIQRTQQEDSAVYLCASSVRDRPEYFGPGTRLTVT.

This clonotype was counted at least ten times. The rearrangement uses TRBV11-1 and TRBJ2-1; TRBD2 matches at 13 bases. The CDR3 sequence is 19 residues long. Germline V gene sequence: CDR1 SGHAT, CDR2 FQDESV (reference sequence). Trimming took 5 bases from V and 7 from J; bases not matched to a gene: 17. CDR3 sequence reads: CASSRTGTSGNLERNEQFF. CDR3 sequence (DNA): TGTGCCAGCAGCCGAACCGGGACTAGCGGGAACCTAGAACGAAATGAGCAGTTCTTC.

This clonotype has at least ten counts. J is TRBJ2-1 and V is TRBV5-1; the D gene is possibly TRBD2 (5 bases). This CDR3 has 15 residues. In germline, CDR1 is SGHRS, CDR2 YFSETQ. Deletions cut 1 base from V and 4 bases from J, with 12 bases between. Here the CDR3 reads CASSLMPAVYNEQFF. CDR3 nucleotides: TGCGCCAGCAGCTTGATGCCAGCGGTATACAATGAGCAGTTCTTC.

The CDR3 protein is CASSDLSGAISYEQYF. CDR3 nucleotides: TGTGCCAGCAGTGACCTTAGCGGGGCCATATCCTACGAGCAGTACTTC. This chain joins TRBV6-2 or TRBV6-3 and TRBJ2-7, with 8 bases lining up with TRBD2. Looked up from germline, CDR1 is MNHEY and CDR2 is SVGEGT. This CDR3 comprises 16 residues. The junction had 10 bases not matched to a gene; V was cut back by 5 bases and J by 1 base.